Listed below are T cell receptor beta chains from one sample, sequenced in a study of blood T cell repertoires in COVID-19. The table came from immunoSEQ multiplex PCR; TCRdb's copy has only in-frame clones and leaves some out. The sample includes 200,000 to 300,000 clones, over 65% of them seen just once. The sample consisted of peripheral blood. The source is a woman over 75 with acute or convalescent COVID-19. Both conserved end residues are part of each CDR3. The D gene is left open where the match is weak. The listing skips clone size in some rows; elsewhere it reads once, few, many or a size class.

>TRBV10-3|17|.|TRBJ2-6|.
CAISESGTVSGANVLTF
TGTGCCATCAGTGAGTCGGGCACCGTATCTGGGGCCAACGTCCTGACTTTC
>TRBV6-5|14|TRBD1|TRBJ1-2|many
CASSRQGGMGGYTF
TGTGCCAGCAGTCGACAGGGAGGAATGGGGGGCTACACCTTC
>TRBV2|15|.|TRBJ1-6|.
CASNQIQGENSPLHF
TGTGCCAGCAACCAAATACAGGGAGAAAATTCACCCCTCCACTTT
>TRBV5-1|14|TRBD1|TRBJ1-1|.
CASSLYAGGTEAFF
TGCGCCAGCAGCTTGTATGCAGGGGGCACTGAAGCTTTCTTT
>TRBV9|15|TRBD1|TRBJ1-4|.
CASSSGTVTNEKLFF
TGTGCCAGCAGCTCAGGGACAGTTACTAATGAAAAACTGTTTTTT
>TRBV12-5|14|TRBD1|TRBJ1-1|.
CASGLNRGSTEAFF
TGTGCTAGTGGTTTAAACAGGGGTTCCACTGAAGCTTTCTTT
>TRBV7-6|15|TRBD2|TRBJ2-5|.
CASSPREGRWETQYF
TGTGCCAGCAGCCCGCGGGAGGGCCGGTGGGAGACCCAGTACTTC
>TRBV7-2|15|TRBD2|TRBJ2-3|.
CASSLSGGQIDTQYF
TGTGCCAGCAGCTTAAGCGGGGGGCAGATAGATACGCAGTATTTT
>TRBV21-1|13|.|TRBJ1-1|few
CATPDRVCTEAFF
TGTGCCACTCCCGACAGGGTCTGCACTGAAGCTTTCTTT
>TRBV6-5|14|.|TRBJ1-1|.
CASSYSQQNTEAFF
TGTGCCAGCAGTTACTCGCAACAGAACACTGAAGCTTTCTTT
>TRBV5-4|18|TRBD1|TRBJ2-3|.
CASSPKGQGATRADTQYF
TGTGCCAGCAGCCCTAAAGGACAGGGGGCGACAAGGGCAGATACGCAGTATTTT
>TRBV5-1|13|.|TRBJ1-5|.
CASSMDTNQPQHF
TGCGCCAGCAGCATGGACACCAATCAGCCCCAGCATTTT
>TRBV2|14|.|TRBJ2-7|.
CASKLLVSSYEQYF
TGTGCCAGCAAGTTATTGGTTAGCTCCTACGAGCAGTACTTC
>TRBV5-1|15|TRBD1|TRBJ1-4|.
CASSSQGAQNEKLFF
TGCGCCAGCAGCTCCCAGGGGGCTCAGAATGAAAAACTGTTTTTT
>TRBV21-1|17|.|TRBJ1-1|.
CASSKYNYQGVSTEAFF
TGTGCCAGCAGCAAATACAATTACCAGGGTGTCTCCACTGAAGCTTTCTTT
>TRBV11-2|17|.|TRBJ1-2|.
CASSLLTGLQINYGYTF
TGTGCCAGCAGCTTACTCACAGGCCTTCAAATAAACTATGGCTACACCTTC
>TRBV5-1|16|TRBD2|TRBJ2-1|.
CASSLTPAGGPDEQFF
TGCGCCAGCAGCTTAACTCCTGCGGGGGGGCCCGATGAGCAGTTCTTC
>TRBV6-2/TRBV6-3|17|TRBD1|TRBJ1-5|.
CASSGGGWQGARQPQHF
TGTGCCAGCAGTGGGGGCGGTTGGCAGGGGGCGCGTCAGCCCCAGCATTTT
>TRBV7-8|14|.|TRBJ1-1|.
CASSEGFGNTEAFF
TGTGCCAGCTCCGAGGGATTCGGGAACACTGAAGCTTTCTTT
>TRBV5-6|16|.|TRBJ1-5|.
CASSLTGLGSNQPQHF
TGTGCCAGCAGCTTGACAGGTCTGGGGTCCAATCAGCCCCAGCATTTT
>TRBV27|20|TRBD1|TRBJ2-6|.
CASSRRIPGQLTSGANVLTF
TGTGCCAGCAGTCGCCGTATACCGGGACAGCTCACATCTGGGGCCAACGTCCTGACTTTC
>TRBV3-1/TRBV3-2|14|.|TRBJ1-2|.
CASSRTDPNYGYTF
TGTGCCAGCAGCCGGACAGATCCTAACTATGGCTACACCTTC
>TRBV5-4|14|.|TRBJ1-6|.
CASSLQGIHAPLHF
TGTGCCAGCAGCCTACAGGGCATTCATGCACCCCTCCACTTT
>TRBV4-1|15|.|TRBJ2-2|.
CASSLTGESTGELFF
TGCGCCAGCAGCCTTACGGGGGAGTCCACCGGGGAGCTGTTTTTT
>TRBV29-1|15|.|TRBJ2-4|few
CSVAQGTLAKNIQYF
TGCAGCGTGGCACAAGGGACACTAGCCAAAAACATTCAGTACTTC
>TRBV28|16|TRBD2|TRBJ2-1|once
CASSFVGLAGNNEQFF
TGTGCCAGCAGTTTTGTCGGGCTAGCGGGAAACAATGAGCAGTTCTTC
>TRBV5-1|16|TRBD1|TRBJ2-5|.
CASSLVEGQGGETQYF
TGCGCCAGCAGCTTGGTTGAGGGACAGGGGGGTGAGACCCAGTACTTC
>TRBV11-3|13|.|TRBJ2-1|.
CASSRQSGVEQFF
TGTGCCAGCAGCAGACAGTCGGGGGTTGAGCAGTTCTTC